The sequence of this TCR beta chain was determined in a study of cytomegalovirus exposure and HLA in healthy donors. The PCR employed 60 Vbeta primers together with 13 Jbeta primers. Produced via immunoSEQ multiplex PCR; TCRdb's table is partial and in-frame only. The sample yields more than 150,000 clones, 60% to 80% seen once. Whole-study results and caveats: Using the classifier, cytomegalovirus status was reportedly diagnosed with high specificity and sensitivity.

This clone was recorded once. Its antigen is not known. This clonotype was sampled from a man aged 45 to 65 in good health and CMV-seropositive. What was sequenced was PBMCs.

The CDR3 DNA reads as TGTGCCAGCAGCTTAGGGCGCGGCCTCTCCTCTGGAAACACCATATATTTT. This encodes CASSLGRGLSSGNTIYF. The J gene is TRBJ1-3, the V gene TRBV7-8; D unclear. Germline V lookup: CDR1 SGHVS, CDR2 FQNEAQ. CDR3 length: 17 amino acids. The ends were cut back, 1 base at V and 0 bases at J, with 13 bases in the middle.